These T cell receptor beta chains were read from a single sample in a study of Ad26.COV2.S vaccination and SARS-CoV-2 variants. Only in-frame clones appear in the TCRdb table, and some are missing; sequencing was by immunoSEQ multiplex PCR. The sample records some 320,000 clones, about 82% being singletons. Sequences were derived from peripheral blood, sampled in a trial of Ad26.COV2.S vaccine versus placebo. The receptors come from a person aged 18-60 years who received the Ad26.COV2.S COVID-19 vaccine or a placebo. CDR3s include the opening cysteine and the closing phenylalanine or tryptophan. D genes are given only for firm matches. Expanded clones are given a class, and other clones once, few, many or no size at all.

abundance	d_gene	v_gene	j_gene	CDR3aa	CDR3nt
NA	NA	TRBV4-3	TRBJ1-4	CASSQVGSLNEKLFF	TGCGCCAGCAGCCAAGTCGGCAGCCTTAATGAAAAACTGTTTTTT
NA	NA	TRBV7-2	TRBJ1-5	CASSFQGPNQPQHF	TGTGCCAGCAGCTTCCAGGGACCCAATCAGCCCCAGCATTTT
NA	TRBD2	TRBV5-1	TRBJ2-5	CASSPGLAGDGQETQYF	TGCGCCAGCAGTCCGGGACTAGCGGGGGACGGCCAAGAGACCCAGTACTTC
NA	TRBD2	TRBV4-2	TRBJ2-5	CASSQRLAGARETQYF	TGTGCCAGCAGCCAACGGCTAGCGGGGGCCAGGGAGACCCAGTACTTC
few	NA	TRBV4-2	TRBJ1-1	CASSLDYSGGTEAFF	TGTGCCAGCAGCCTCGATTACTCAGGAGGTACTGAAGCTTTCTTT
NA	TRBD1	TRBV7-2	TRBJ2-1	CASLSTGWEQFF	TGTGCCAGCCTTTCGACAGGGTGGGAGCAGTTCTTC
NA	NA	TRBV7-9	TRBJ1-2	CASSQAKGPYGYTF	TGTGCCAGCAGCCAGGCGAAGGGACCCTATGGCTACACCTTC
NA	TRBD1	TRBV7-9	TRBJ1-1	CASSLADRGTEAFF	TGTGCCAGCAGCTTAGCGGACAGGGGCACTGAAGCTTTCTTT
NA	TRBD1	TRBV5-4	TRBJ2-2	CASSRTGDRNTGELFF	TGTGCCAGCAGCCGGACAGGGGACAGGAACACCGGGGAGCTGTTTTTT
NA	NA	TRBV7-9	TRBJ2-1	CASSFPGFRSEQFF	TGTGCCAGCAGCTTTCCAGGGTTTCGTAGTGAGCAGTTCTTC
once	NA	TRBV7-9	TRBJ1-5	CASSLVGPISNQPQHF	TGTGCCAGCAGCTTAGTGGGGCCCATTTCCAATCAGCCCCAGCATTTT
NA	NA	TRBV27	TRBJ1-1	CASSLGLNTEAFF	TGTGCCAGCAGTCTCGGTCTGAACACTGAAGCTTTCTTT
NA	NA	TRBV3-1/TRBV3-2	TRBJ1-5	CASSQYGNQPQHF	TGTGCCAGCAGCCAATATGGCAATCAGCCCCAGCATTTT
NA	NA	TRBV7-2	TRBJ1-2	CASSLALSGGRDYGYTF	TGTGCCAGCAGCTTAGCGCTTTCGGGGGGCAGAGACTATGGCTACACCTTC
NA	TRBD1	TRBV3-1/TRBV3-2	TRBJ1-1	CASSHARTGKNTEAFF	TGTGCCAGCAGCCATGCTCGGACAGGGAAGAACACTGAAGCTTTCTTT
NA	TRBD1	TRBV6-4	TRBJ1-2	CASSRDRDVGGYTF	TGTGCCAGCAGTCGGGACAGGGACGTCGGGGGCTACACCTTC
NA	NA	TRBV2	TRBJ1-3	CASSEGGIGNTIYF	TGTGCCAGCAGTGAAGGTGGTATAGGAAACACCATATATTTT
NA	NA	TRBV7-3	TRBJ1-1	CASSLHLNTEAFF	TGTGCCAGCAGCTTACATCTGAACACTGAAGCTTTCTTT